The T cell receptor beta chain described here comes from a study of T cells in Graves' hyperthyroidism and ophthalmopathy. The CDR3 consists of 12 residues. Germline CDR1 and CDR2: ENHRY and SYGVKD. Between the trimmed V and J ends, which lost 6 bases and 11 bases, there was a span of 17 bases. Exclusion followed for patients with uncontrolled infection, other autoimmune disease, pregnancy or lactation. TCR beta CDR3 regions were amplified from RNA transcripts. A set of HTBI primers served as the primers for a first-round RT-PCR of the TCR CDR3. TCRdb fed the multiplex PCR reads into MiXCR, producing one record per CDR3 protein. The sample lists roughly 520,000 distinct CDR3 sequences; roughly 24% were seen once. This clonotype showed up many times.

Material for sequencing was blood. The V call is TRBV10-3, the J call TRBJ2-7, with a weak D call TRBD1 (6 bases). The source is a woman in her twenties or thirties with Graves' ophthalmopathy. CDR3 sequence: CAISPGQQVEYF. The CDR3 bases are TGTGCCATCAGCCCCGGACAGCAAGTGGAGTACTTC.